This paragraph reports one T cell receptor (beta chain). Its antigen is unidentified. TCRdb's table, derived via immunoSEQ multiplex PCR, lists solely in-frame clones and lacks some. The table records approximately 1,500,000 clones, approximately 98% of them present only once. The sample originates from a study of shared clonotypes between healthy human individuals. Study information: Ranging from 18 to 49 in age, donors were a couple of women and a few men.

General study points: Estimated richness was generally greater in naive than memory subsets. Having only a few donors restricted how much genetic and exposure-history diversity was captured.

Germline V gene sequence: CDR1 SQVTM, CDR2 ANQGSEA. V was clipped by 5 bases and J by 0 bases; unmatched bases: 7. The length of the CDR3 is 15 residues. The sequence derives from a man aged 25 to 40 in good health. V usage is TRBV29-1 and J usage is TRBJ2-3; 8 nucleotides agree with TRBD2. The sample was naive CD4+ T cells sorted from blood. Specified subset: CD45RA+ positively selected. The CDR3 nucleotides are TGCAGCGTTATGATCGGGAGGGCTAGCACAGATACGCAGTATTTT. Translating it yields CSVMIGRASTDTQYF.